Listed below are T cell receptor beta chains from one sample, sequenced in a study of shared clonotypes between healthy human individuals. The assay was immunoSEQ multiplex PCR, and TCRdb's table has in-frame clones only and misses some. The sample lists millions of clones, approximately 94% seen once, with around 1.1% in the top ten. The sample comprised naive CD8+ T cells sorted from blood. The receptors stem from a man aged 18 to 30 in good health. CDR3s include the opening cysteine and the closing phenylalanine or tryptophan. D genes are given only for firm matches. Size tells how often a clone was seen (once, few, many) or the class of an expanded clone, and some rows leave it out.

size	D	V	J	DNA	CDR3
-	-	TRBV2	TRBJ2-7	TGTGCCAGCAGCGAGGAGGGGGTTGCATCCTACGAGCAGTACTTC	CASSEEGVASYEQYF
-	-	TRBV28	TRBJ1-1	TGTGCCAGCAGTTTATTGGAGGGGAGCACTGAAGCTTTCTTT	CASSLLEGSTEAFF
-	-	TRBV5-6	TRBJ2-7	TGTGCCAGCAGCTTGGACAGTGACTACGAGCAGTACTTC	CASSLDSDYEQYF
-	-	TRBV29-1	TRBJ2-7	TGCAGCGTTCAAGGGGGGGATCTGGGCGAGCAGTACTTC	CSVQGGDLGEQYF
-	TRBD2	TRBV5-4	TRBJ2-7	TGTGCCAGCAGCTTGGTAGCGGGATCCTCCTACGAGCAGTACTTC	CASSLVAGSSYEQYF
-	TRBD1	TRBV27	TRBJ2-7	TGTGCCAGCAGTTTATCGATTGGGACAGGGCGATACGAGCAGTACTTC	CASSLSIGTGRYEQYF
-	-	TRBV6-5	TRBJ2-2	TGTGCCAGCAGTCCTTTCCTTAACACCGGGGAGCTGTTTTTT	CASSPFLNTGELFF
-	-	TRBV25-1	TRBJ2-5	TGTGCCAGCAGTGATTACAGGCCTGAGACCCAGTACTTC	CASSDYRPETQYF
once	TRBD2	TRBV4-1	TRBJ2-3	TGCGCCAGCAGCCAACAGACTAGCGGGGGTAATACGCAGTATTTT	CASSQQTSGGNTQYF
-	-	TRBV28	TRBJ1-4	TGTGCCAGCAGTTTACGCCGACAGGAAATTAATGAAAAACTGTTTTTT	CASSLRRQEINEKLFF
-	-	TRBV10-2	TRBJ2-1	TGCGCCAGCAGTGCCGATTCTAGGTTGGATGAGCAGTTCTTC	CASSADSRLDEQFF
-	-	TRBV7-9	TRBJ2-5	TGTGCCAGCAGCTTACGGACAGCGGAGACCCAGTACTTC	CASSLRTAETQYF
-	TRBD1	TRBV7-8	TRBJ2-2	TGTGCCAGCAGCCGGGACAGTTACACCGGGGAGCTGTTTTTT	CASSRDSYTGELFF
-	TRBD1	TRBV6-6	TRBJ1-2	TGTGCCAGCAGTACCGGACAGGGCAATGGCTACACCTTC	CASSTGQGNGYTF
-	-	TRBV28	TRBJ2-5	TGTGCCAGCAGTTTCCAGCTGGGGTCAGAGACCCAGTACTTC	CASSFQLGSETQYF
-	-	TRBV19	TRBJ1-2	TGTGCCAGTAGTATAGATCTTGCAGACGGCTATGGCTACACCTTC	CASSIDLADGYGYTF
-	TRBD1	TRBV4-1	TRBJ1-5	TGCGCCAGCAGCCATCGGGACAGTCAGGGCAATCAGCCCCAGCATTTT	CASSHRDSQGNQPQHF
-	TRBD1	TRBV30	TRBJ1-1	TGTGCCTGGAACCGACAGGGAGTAATCGGAATGAACACTGAAGCTTTCTTT	CAWNRQGVIGMNTEAFF
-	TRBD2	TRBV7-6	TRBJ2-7	TGTGCCAGCAGCCCCGCGGGACTAGCTACGTCCTCACCCTACGAGCAGTACTTC	CASSPAGLATSSPYEQYF
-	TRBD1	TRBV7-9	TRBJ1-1	TGTGCCAGCAGCTCAGGACAGGGATTGAACACTGAAGCTTTCTTT	CASSSGQGLNTEAFF
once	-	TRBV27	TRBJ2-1	TGTGCCAGCAGTTTCGGGACCACCAATGAGCAGTTCTTC	CASSFGTTNEQFF
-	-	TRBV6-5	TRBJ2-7	TGTGCCAGCAGTTACTCTTCGGGAGAGGCAGACTACGAGCAGTACTTC	CASSYSSGEADYEQYF
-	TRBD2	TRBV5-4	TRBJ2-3	TGTGCCAGCAGCCCCCAGAGAGTAGCGGGGATAGATACGCAGTATTTT	CASSPQRVAGIDTQYF
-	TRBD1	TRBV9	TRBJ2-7	TGTGCCAGCAGCGTGACAGGGAGATTCGACGAGCAGTACTTC	CASSVTGRFDEQYF